The 2 T cell receptor beta chains below all came from one sample that was sequenced in a study of T cell changes during pregnancy in multiple sclerosis. Sequencing was performed with immunoSEQ multiplex PCR; in TCRdb, only in-frame clones are kept and a portion is missing. The table records 85,000 to 100,000 clones, approximately 92% of them present only once. This material consisted of peripheral blood, taken in the first trimester of pregnancy. Receptors originate from a female donor with multiple sclerosis, enrolled in a pregnancy study.

V is TRBV4-2 and J is TRBJ2-1, with 11 nucleotides matching TRBD2. Germline CDR1 is LGHNA and CDR2 is YNFKEQ. The CDR3 totals 17 residues. The trim removed 1 base at V and 4 bases at J, leaving 6 bases unmatched. The CDR3 is CASSQVPGTSGYNEQFF. CDR3 bases: TGTGCCAGCAGCCAAGTCCCCGGGACTAGCGGTTACAATGAGCAGTTCTTC.

This clone was seen a few times. This rearrangement joins TRBV7-2 to TRBJ2-3, with 9 bases identical to TRBD1. Germline V gene data show CDR1 as SGHTA and CDR2 as FQGNSA. The J segment lost 2 bases and the V segment lost 4 bases, leaving 4 bases of the junction unmatched. The CDR3 spans 15 residues. DNA of the CDR3: TGTGCCAGCAGCTGGGGACAGGGACCCACAGATACGCAGTATTTT. Its protein product is CASSWGQGPTDTQYF.